This record covers a single T cell receptor beta chain. The target antigen is unknown. Original processing notes: Junction-only sequences without quality scores were provided by ImmunoSEQ, so filtering was different. Data came from immunoSEQ multiplex PCR; TCRdb stores just in-frame clones and leaves some out. D and trimming were read from the DNA, whereas the V and J calls and clone size are those reported in that table. The sample yields approximately 500,000 clones, more than 75% seen once. The data were obtained in a study of shared clonotypes between healthy human individuals. Study-wide context: The study enrolled a couple of women and a few men aged 18 to 49.

General study findings and limits: Sequencing depth was expected to affect clonotype sharing among donors. A limitation of the genetic and exposure-history diversity represented arose from few donors.

The CDR3 contains 16 residues. Germline assignment: CDR1 SGHNT and CDR2 YENEEA. Trimming removed 0 bases from V and 1 base from J, with 12 bases in between. This chain joins TRBV11-3 and TRBJ1-1; D gene ambiguous. The receptor was derived from a woman in her 40s in good health. Some clones in this sample may be carry-over from other donors' samples. Sequenced input: PBMCs. The CDR3 region is CASSLDRNRGNTEAFF. As DNA, the CDR3 is TGTGCCAGCAGCTTAGATCGTAACCGGGGGAACACTGAAGCTTTCTTT.